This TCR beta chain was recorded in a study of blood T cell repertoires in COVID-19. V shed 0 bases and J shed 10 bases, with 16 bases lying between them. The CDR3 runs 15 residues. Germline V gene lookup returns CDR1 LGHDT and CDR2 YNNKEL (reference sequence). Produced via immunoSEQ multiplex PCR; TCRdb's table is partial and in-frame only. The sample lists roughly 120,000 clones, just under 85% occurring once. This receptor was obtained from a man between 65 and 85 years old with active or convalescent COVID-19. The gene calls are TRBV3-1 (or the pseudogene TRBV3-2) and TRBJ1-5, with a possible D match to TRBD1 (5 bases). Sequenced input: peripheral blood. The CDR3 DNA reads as TGTGCCAGCAGCCAAGAGGGGGGAGGAGCAAGTCCCCAGCATTTT. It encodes CASSQEGGGASPQHF.